The entry below describes one T cell receptor (beta chain). Its antigen is undetermined. The entry originates in a study of shared clonotypes between healthy human individuals. Findings and limits, study-wide: Depth of sequencing was expected to influence donor clonotype sharing.

Per the germline V gene, CDR1 is SGHVS and CDR2 is FQNEAQ. The CDR3 has 16 amino acids. V was shortened by 1 base and J by 1 base, with 14 bases between the two germline ends. Sequencing used immunoSEQ multiplex PCR; TCRdb keeps in-frame clones, though not all of them. The table records about 2.1 million clones, 93% of them present only once. Naive CD8 cells lacked CD45RO and underwent positive selection for CCR7, leaving out terminally differentiated effector memory CD45RA+ cells. The gene calls are TRBV7-8 and TRBJ2-7; possibly TRBD2 for D (5 bases). The receptor was derived from a man aged 18 to 29 in good health. Some clones in this sample may be carry-over from other donors' samples. Sample: naive CD8+ T cells from PBMCs. The CDR3: CASSLVRISGSYEQYF. DNA for the CDR3: TGTGCCAGCAGCTTAGTTCGAATTTCGGGGTCCTACGAGCAGTACTTC.